A single sample is the source of the 10 T cell receptor beta chains below, sequenced in a study of blood T cell repertoires in COVID-19 (dated by TCRdb to between 2020 and 2021). The receptor library was made with the immunoSEQ multiplex PCR assay. TCRdb took this table from immuneACCESS and kept in-frame rearrangements with V and J called. Such tables lack part of the clones; where checked against another copy, unresolved V genes explain under half of the gap, and the rest is unexplained. The sample profile shows some 280,000 clones; 89% of them were found once. Around an eighth of the sample comes from the top ten. The material sequenced was peripheral blood. The source of these receptors is a woman aged 60 to 75 with acute or convalescent COVID-19.

The chain has TRBV6-5 and TRBJ1-4; D not resolved. The CDR3 totals 14 residues. V gave up 7 bases and J gave up 0 bases, with 9 bases separating them. Germline CDR1 MNHEY, CDR2 SVGAGI. This CDR3 reads CASTRFATNEKLFF. CDR3 DNA sequence: TGTGCCAGCACGAGATTTGCAACTAATGAAAAACTGTTTTTT.

The CDR3 nucleotides are TGTGCCAGCAGTGAAGCCGGTCAGGGAGGGACCCAGTACTTC. Translation gives CASSEAGQGGTQYF. The genes are TRBV6-1 and TRBJ2-5; maybe TRBD2 (6 bases). The CDR3 runs 14 residues. The germline V gene encodes CDR1 MNHNS and CDR2 SASEGT. V was clipped by 0 bases and J by 7 bases, with 12 bases between them.

The chain carries TRBV5-1 and TRBJ1-4; perhaps TRBD1 as D (6 bases). Deletions cut 3 bases from V and 0 bases from J, with 12 bases between. The CDR3 consists of 16 residues. Per the germline V gene, CDR1 is SGHRS and CDR2 is YFSETQ. The CDR3 coding sequence is TGCGCCAGCAGCTCAGGACAGTTGTCAACTAATGAAAAACTGTTTTTT. It is translated as CASSSGQLSTNEKLFF.

The rearrangement joins TRBV16 to TRBJ2-2; TRBD2 might be the D (5 bases). The CDR3 is 15 residues long. Per the germline V gene, CDR1 is KGHSY and CDR2 is FQNENV. The ends were cut back, 0 bases at V and 5 bases at J, with 10 bases in the middle. CDR3 in amino acids: CASSQSVSGTGELFF. The CDR3 DNA sequence: TGTGCCAGCAGCCAATCGGTATCGGGGACCGGGGAGCTGTTTTTT.

In this sample, this clone turned up once. The chain employs TRBV4-2 and TRBJ2-3; TRBD2 matches 11 bases. The germline V gene encodes CDR1 LGHNA and CDR2 YNFKEQ. V dropped 0 bases and J dropped 4; count of bases not matched to a gene: 9. The CDR3 is made up of 18 amino acids. CDR3: CASSQEPASGRRADTQYF. For the CDR3, the DNA is TGTGCCAGCAGCCAAGAGCCGGCTAGCGGGAGGCGGGCAGATACGCAGTATTTT.

J is TRBJ2-2 and V is TRBV5-1, with 10 bases that match TRBD1. Germline lookup yields CDR1 SGHRS and CDR2 YFSETQ. The V and J ends lost 4 bases and 7 bases, in that order; junction bases with no gene match: 7. The length of the CDR3 is 15 residues. Written as DNA, the CDR3 is TGCGCCAGCAGCCCGGGACAGGGGTACGGCGGGGAGCTGTTTTTT. Encoded protein: CASSPGQGYGGELFF.

The rearrangement links TRBV2 to TRBJ1-5; 10 nucleotides agree with TRBD1. V was clipped by 7 bases and J by 0 bases; unmatched bases: 9. The CDR3 sequence is 17 residues long. Germline CDR1 is SNHLY and CDR2 is FYNNEI. The CDR3 DNA reads TGTGCCAGCACCCGGGACAGGGGTCGTTATAGCAATCAGCCCCAGCATTTT. It yields the protein CASTRDRGRYSNQPQHF.

The J gene is TRBJ2-5, the V gene TRBV7-3, with 16 bases fitting TRBD2. This CDR3 has 16 residues. Trimming at V came to 5 bases and at J to 7 bases, leaving 7 bases not matched to a gene. From germline, CDR1 is SGHTA and CDR2 FQGTGA. The chain's CDR3 is CASSQSGTSGRGTQYF. The CDR3 nucleotides are TGTGCCAGCAGCCAATCCGGGACTAGCGGGAGGGGGACCCAGTACTTC.

This chain uses TRBV4-1 with TRBJ1-4, with no clear D. There are 14 residues in the CDR3. V was shortened by 6 bases and J by 3 bases, with 11 bases between the two germline ends. Germline V CDR1 and CDR2: MGHRA, YSYEKL. CDR3 DNA: TGCGCCAGCAGATCCCCACAGCCTAATGAAAAACTGTTTTTT. Translated, it gives CASRSPQPNEKLFF.

In nucleotides, the CDR3 is TGTGCCAGCAGCCATGAAATCGACAGGGCGAGCTCCTACGAGCAGTACTTC. Translation: CASSHEIDRASSYEQYF. The J gene is TRBJ2-7, the V gene TRBV3-1 (or the pseudogene TRBV3-2); 7 bases match TRBD1. Germline values: CDR1 LGHDT, CDR2 YNNKEL (reference sequence). Trimming removed 3 bases from V and 0 bases from J; junction bases left unmatched: 11. The length of the CDR3 is 17 residues.